This T cell receptor (delta chain) is drawn from a study of gamma-delta chains in newborns, infants, children. TCRdb reanalysed the reads with CATT. The table shows some 2,400 delta-chain clones, with 8.5% to 10% occurring only once. The germline CDR1 and CDR2 sequences are GEAIGNYY and EKD. The CDR3 is 16 residues long. Unmatched junction bases numbered 7, after V lost 8 bases and J lost 0 bases. The gene calls are TRDV2 and TRDJ2; 11 bases line up with TRDD3. This receptor was taken from a child who was a newborn, infant or young child, either healthy, febrile or measles-vaccinated (not recorded which). The material sequenced was blood. The CDR3 region is CASLLLGDTLTAQLFF. CDR3 DNA sequence: TGTGCCTCACTACTACTGGGGGATACTTTGACAGCACAACTCTTCTTT.